Sequencing of this T cell receptor beta chain was carried out in a study of T cell responses to AZD1222 COVID-19 vaccine. Whole-study context: Pooled together were second doses at about 4 or about 12 weeks. Study-wide points: In a largely white British group with more females than males, clonal diversity was possibly underestimated. Vaccination with two AZD1222 doses was followed by a rise in Spike-specific TCR breadth and depth.

Some clones are missing from TCRdb's copy, which holds only in-frame ones; the method was immunoSEQ multiplex PCR. Of about 100,000 clones detected, roughly 89% appear once; the ten largest clones hold about a sixth. V lost 2 bases, J lost 3 bases, and 7 bases lay in between. The CDR3 is 13 amino acids. Germline assignment: CDR1 SEHNR and CDR2 FQNEAQ (reference sequence). Remarks on this clone: The antigen is unknown. At the DNA level, this CDR3 is encoded by other sequences in the same sample as well.

The chain employs TRBV7-9 and TRBJ1-1; maybe TRBD1 (6 bases). The sample was peripheral blood, taken on day 0 of AZD1222 vaccination. The receptor was derived from an adult in good health. CDR3 region: CASSLPGDTEAFF. The CDR3 region has the DNA TGTGCCAGCAGCTTACCAGGGGACACTGAAGCTTTCTTT.